One sample yielded the 16 T cell receptor beta chains listed below, sequenced in a study of blood T cell repertoires in COVID-19. Sequenced by immunoSEQ multiplex PCR; TCRdb stores in-frame clones only, minus some. Altogether roughly 330,000 clones are present, roughly 86% being singletons, with the ten largest covering around 1.6%. The specimen was peripheral blood. The source of these receptors is a woman between 45 and 65 years old with acute or convalescent COVID-19.

The chain carries TRBV30 and TRBJ2-3; D might be TRBD1 (5 bases). The germline V gene has CDR1 GTSNPN and CDR2 SVGIG (reference sequence). With 2 bases removed from V and 3 bases from J, the gap between germline ends came to 12 bases. This CDR3 contains 14 residues. CDR3 nucleotide sequence: TGTGCCTGGAGTTGGGGCCAGGGAACAGATACGCAGTATTTT. Its translation is CAWSWGQGTDTQYF. Using reference TRBV30 and TRBJ2-3 for the parts outside the CDR3, the full variable domain is SQTIHQWPATLVQPVGSPLSLECTVEGTSNPNLYWYRQAAGRGLQLLFYSVGIGQISSEVPQNLSASRPQDRQFILSSKKLLLSDSGFYLCAWSWGQGTDTQYFGPGTRLTVL.

The CDR3 nucleotides are TGTGCCAGCAGCCAAGAACTAGCGGGAGGGGTTCGGGATACGCAGTATTTT. It specifies CASSQELAGGVRDTQYF. The rearrangement links TRBV7-2 to TRBJ2-3, with 13 bases matching TRBD2. CDR1 and CDR2 (germline): SGHTA, FQGNSA. Trimming at V came to 5 bases and at J to 6 bases, leaving 11 bases not matched to a gene. This CDR3 is built from 17 residues.

The chain combines TRBV7-3 with TRBJ2-1, with 7 bases that match TRBD1. The germline CDR1 and CDR2 sequences are SGHTA and FQGTGA. V shed 5 bases, J shed 7 bases, and the junction held 8 bases outside the gene matches. There are 14 residues in the CDR3. CDR3 loop: CASSAPGTANEQFF. In DNA, the CDR3 is TGTGCCAGCAGCGCGCCCGGGACAGCGAATGAGCAGTTCTTC. Full variable domain (remainder filled in from reference TRBV7-3 and TRBJ2-1): GAGVSQTPSNKVTEKGKYVELRCDPISGHTALYWYRQSLGQGPEFLIYFQGTGAADDSGLPNDRFFAVRPEGSVSTLKIQRTERGDSAVYLCASSAPGTANEQFFGPGTRLTVL.

The CDR3 DNA reads TGTGCCAGCAGCCGGCAGGGGTCTAACTATGGCTACACCTTC. Its translation is CASSRQGSNYGYTF. The chain couples TRBV28 to TRBJ1-2; possible D gene TRBD1, 6 bases. V shed 6 bases and J shed 0 bases, with 11 bases lying between them. The CDR3 consists of 14 residues. CDR1 and CDR2 from the germline V gene are MDHEN and SYDVKM.

The chain recombines TRBV29-1 with TRBJ2-5; no reliable D call. The CDR3 is 12 amino acids. Germline assignment: CDR1 SQVTM and CDR2 ANQGSEA. V was pared by 4 bases and J by 2 bases, with 8 bases between. The DNA of the CDR3 is TGCAGCGTTGGTACAGCTCAAGAGACCCAGTACTTC. The encoded protein is CSVGTAQETQYF. The whole variable domain, filled in from reference TRBV29-1 and TRBJ2-5, reads SAVISQKPSRDICQRGTSLTIQCQVDSQVTMMFWYRQQPGQSLTLIATANQGSEATYESGFVIDKFPISRPNLTFSTLTVSNMSPEDSSIYLCSVGTAQETQYFGPGTRLLVL.

This chain connects TRBV5-1 to TRBJ1-2, with TRBD1 identical over 9 bases. Losses at the gene ends were 0 bases for V and 6 bases for J; bases not matched to a gene: 3. This CDR3 is 14 amino acids long. Germline CDR1 reads SGHRS; CDR2 reads YFSETQ. CDR3 residues: CASSLVDRGHGYTF. CDR3 nucleotide sequence: TGCGCCAGCAGCTTGGTGGACAGGGGACATGGCTACACCTTC.

The chain recombines TRBV11-1 with TRBJ2-5, with 12 bases aligning to TRBD2. The CDR3 length is 15 residues. The junction had 0 bases not matched to a gene; V was cut back by 4 bases and J by 0 bases. Per the germline V gene, CDR1 is SGHAT and CDR2 is FQDESV (reference sequence). The CDR3 is CASSWTSGNQETQYF. In DNA form, the CDR3 reads TGTGCCAGCAGCTGGACTAGCGGGAACCAAGAGACCCAGTACTTC.

Only a few counts were recorded for this clone. The chain links TRBV5-1 to TRBJ1-5; 7 bases align to TRBD1. V gave up 0 bases and J gave up 1 base; unmatched junction bases: 1. From germline, CDR1 is SGHRS and CDR2 YFSETQ. This CDR3 comprises 15 residues. CDR3 loop: CASSLEGASNQPQHF. DNA of the CDR3: TGCGCCAGCAGCTTGGAGGGGGCGAGCAATCAGCCCCAGCATTTT.

V is TRBV12-3 or TRBV12-4 and J is TRBJ1-1; the D is unclear. Trimming left V 4 bases short and J 10 bases short, with 16 bases between. This CDR3 is built from 13 residues. CDR3 sequence: CASSSQRGSGAFF. CDR3 DNA: TGTGCCAGCAGTTCTCAGCGGGGTTCGGGAGCTTTCTTT.

This chain connects TRBV11-2 to TRBJ1-2; D possibly corresponds to TRBD1 (5 bases). The CDR3 extends over 13 amino acids. Per germline, CDR1 SGHAT and CDR2 FQNNGV. Trimming left V 3 bases short and J 7 bases short, with 12 bases between. The CDR3 DNA is TGTGCCAGCAGCTTCGCGGGGCTTACTGGCTACACCTTC. This gives the protein CASSFAGLTGYTF.

The rearrangement links TRBV5-8 to TRBJ2-1; TRBD2 agrees at 11 bases. The germline V gene has CDR1 SGHTS and CDR2 YDEGEE. After removal of 4 bases from V and 4 bases from J, the junction contained 4 bases not matched to a gene. This CDR3 contains 15 residues. In nucleotides, the CDR3 is TGTGCCAGCAGCAAGGGACTAGCGGCTTACAATGAGCAGTTCTTC. Encoded protein: CASSKGLAAYNEQFF.

The V gene is TRBV7-2, the J gene TRBJ2-7, with 7 bases aligning to TRBD1. V shed 2 bases and J 6 bases; nucleotides not matched to a gene: 1. The CDR3 spans 12 residues. The germline CDR1 and CDR2 sequences are SGHTA and FQGNSA. The DNA for the CDR3 is TGTGCCAGCAGCTTAAACAGGGGCGAGCAGTACTTC. Its protein product is CASSLNRGEQYF.

The V call is TRBV5-1, the J call TRBJ2-7, with 8 bases lining up with TRBD2. The V and J ends lost 3 bases and 4 bases, in that order; junction bases with no gene match: 9. This CDR3 is 15 amino acids long. The V gene's germline CDR1 is SGHRS and CDR2 YFSETQ. DNA of the CDR3: TGCGCCAGCAGCTCGGGAGGGACTGGACCATACGAGCAGTACTTC. It encodes CASSSGGTGPYEQYF.

The V call is TRBV6-5, the J call TRBJ2-7; the D gene is possibly TRBD1 (6 bases). The CDR3 loop spans 15 amino acids. The V gene's germline CDR1 is MNHEY and CDR2 SVGAGI. V was clipped by 3 bases and J by 2 bases, with 14 bases between them. The CDR3 here is CASSYLTGGAYEQYF. DNA for the CDR3: TGTGCCAGCAGTTATCTGACAGGAGGCGCCTACGAGCAGTACTTC.

The chain carries TRBV4-1 and TRBJ2-7; no clear D. Trimming took 0 bases from V and 0 from J, leaving 6 bases between them. This CDR3 spans 14 amino acids. Germline CDR1 reads MGHRA; CDR2 reads YSYEKL. CDR3 loop: CASSQDYDSYEQYF. The CDR3 nucleotides are TGCGCCAGCAGCCAAGACTACGACTCCTACGAGCAGTACTTC.

The chain uses TRBV5-4 and TRBJ2-7, with 7 bases fitting TRBD2. CDR1 is SGHNT and CDR2 is YYREEE in the germline V gene (reference sequence). V shed 1 base, J shed 0 bases, and the junction held 10 bases outside the gene matches. The CDR3 is 17 amino acids. The CDR3 reads CASSLWNSGPNSYEQYF. In nucleotides, the CDR3 is TGTGCCAGCAGCTTGTGGAATAGCGGGCCGAACTCCTACGAGCAGTACTTC.